This T cell receptor (beta chain) was sequenced in a study of beta chain features in type 1 diabetes. Broader study findings: Type 1 diabetes patients had VDJ junctions that carried fewer insertions and more deletions. Sequencing used cDNA, and cells with high TCR expression could therefore be over-represented. Researchers could not determine here whether HLA type influences TCRB rearrangement.

Details on this clone: Antigen unknown.

The study reverse transcribed the entire isolated RNA, so it sequenced expressed TCRB transcripts. Approximately 4 million reads on average were seen across naive, central memory and regulatory T cell samples. TCRdb's copy holds only in-frame clones and misses some; the assay was immunoSEQ multiplex PCR. There are fewer than 650,000 clones in the sample; about a sixth occur only once, and about 0.093% lies in the top ten. Trimming at V came to 3 bases and at J to 3 bases, leaving 5 bases not matched to a gene. Looked up from germline, CDR1 is MDHEN and CDR2 is SYDVKM. CDR3 length: 15 amino acids. The TCR comes from a man younger than 30 in good health. V usage is TRBV28 and J usage is TRBJ2-1, with 7 bases aligning to TRBD2. The specimen sequenced was naive CD4+ T cells from blood. This CDR3 reads CASSLTSGNYNEQFF. The CDR3, as DNA: TGTGCCAGCAGTTTGACCAGCGGGAACTACAATGAGCAGTTCTTC.